The 23 T cell receptor beta chains in this list originate from one sample, sequenced in a study of blood T cells in healthy people across ages. A sample-barcoded 5' primer and a J-beta primer mix were used in a second PCR of roughly 6 to 11 cycles. TCRdb analysed the 5' RACE reads with MiXCR anew, one entry per CDR3 protein. The table lists fewer than 2 million distinct CDR3 sequences, 30% to 40% of them singletons. Sequenced input: blood. Receptor source: a human donor in good health.

This clonotype was recorded a few times. This chain joins TRBV7-2 and TRBJ2-7; D is unresolved. CDR1 and CDR2 from the germline V gene are SGHTA and FQGNSA. V gave up 1 base and J gave up 0 bases, with 16 bases separating them. CDR3 length equals 17 residues. CDR3 amino acids: CASSLGPNLKSSYEQYF. CDR3 sequence (DNA): TGTGCCAGCAGCTTAGGACCAAACCTGAAGAGCTCCTACGAGCAGTACTTC.

The J gene is TRBJ1-2, the V gene TRBV9; no firm D call. The ends were cut back, 1 base at V and 0 bases at J, with 4 bases in the middle. The CDR3 is 13 amino acids. The V gene's germline CDR1 is SGDLS and CDR2 YYNGEE. Here the CDR3 DNA reads TGTGCCAGCAGCGTAAGGTCTAACTATGGCTACACCTTC. It translates to CASSVRSNYGYTF.

This clonotype was seen more than once but under ten times. The rearrangement uses TRBV12-3 or TRBV12-4 and TRBJ2-1; a possible D gene is TRBD1 (6 bases). This CDR3 spans 13 amino acids. V dropped 7 bases and J dropped 10 bases, with 17 bases sitting between them. CDR3 nucleotide sequence: TGTGCCAGCAAACCGACAGGTTCGTCGGAGCAGTTCTTC. This gives the protein CASKPTGSSEQFF.

The rearrangement joins TRBV5-1 to TRBJ1-1; TRBD1 is a possible D gene (6 bases). Trimming cost V 4 bases and J 4 bases, with 11 bases left between them. Germline loops: CDR1 SGHRS, CDR2 YFSETQ. The CDR3 extends over 13 amino acids. The CDR3 DNA sequence: TGCGCCAGCAGCGCGGACAGTATCACTGAAGCTTTCTTT. It encodes CASSADSITEAFF.

In nucleotides, the CDR3 is TGTGCCAGCAGCCAAGATGCTGACTGGTTCCGGGAGCTGTTTTTT. Its protein is CASSQDADWFRELFF. The chain recombines TRBV4-2 with TRBJ2-2; D remains unclear. V dropped 0 bases and J dropped 9 bases, with 14 bases sitting between them. The CDR3 totals 15 residues. Germline V lookup: CDR1 LGHNA, CDR2 YNFKEQ.

The DNA of the CDR3 is TGTGCCAGCAGTTACTCGGACGGAGCCATCACGGGAAGCTCCTACGAGCAGTACTTC. Translated: CASSYSDGAITGSSYEQYF. The chain links TRBV6-5 to TRBJ2-5; perhaps TRBD2 as D (5 bases). The end of the DNA fits TRBJ2-7 better, so the J call may be wrong. Germline lookup yields CDR1 MNHEY and CDR2 SVGAGI. The CDR3 has 19 amino acids.

V and J are TRBV6-2 or TRBV6-3 and TRBJ2-3; no firm D call. V was pared by 1 base and J by 7 bases, with 6 bases between. Looked up from germline, CDR1 is MNHEY and CDR2 is SVGEGT. This CDR3 has 12 amino acids. CDR3 DNA: TGTGCCAGCAGTTACTTGCCAAATACGCAGTATTTT. Translated, it gives CASSYLPNTQYF.

This clonotype has only a few counts. The chain joins TRBV29-1 to TRBJ1-5, with 8 bases identical to TRBD1. V lost 4 bases, J lost 8 bases, and 7 bases stayed unmatched. From germline, CDR1 is SQVTM and CDR2 ANQGSEA. The CDR3 consists of 13 residues. CDR3 sequence: CSVVPRGQEPQHF. The CDR3 coding sequence is TGCAGCGTTGTACCCAGGGGGCAGGAGCCCCAGCATTTT.

V and J are TRBV4-3 and TRBJ2-1; 12 nucleotides align to TRBD2. The trim removed 0 bases at V and 6 bases at J, leaving 6 bases unmatched. The germline V gene encodes CDR1 LGHNA and CDR2 YSLEER. CDR3 size: 17 residues. The CDR3 DNA reads as TGCGCCAGCAGCCAAGAACTCAGACTAGCGGGGGTCAATGAGCAGTTCTTC. Translated: CASSQELRLAGVNEQFF.

This sequence joins TRBV7-2 and TRBJ2-1, with D possibly being TRBD2 (6 bases). From germline, CDR1 is SGHTA and CDR2 FQGNSA. The CDR3 spans 13 residues. The V gene lost 0 bases and the J gene lost 15 bases, with 15 bases spanning the gap. The CDR3 bases are TGTGCCAGCAGCTTAGCCCGGGACTCTGGGGCGTTCTTC. As protein: CASSLARDSGAFF. The whole variable domain, remainder taken from reference TRBV7-2 and TRBJ2-1, is GAGVSQSPSNKVTEKGKDVELRCDPISGHTALYWYRQSLGQGLEFLIYFQGNSAPDKSGLPSDRFSAERTGGSVSTLTIQRTQQEDSAVYLCASSLARDSGAFFGPGTRLTVL.

This clonotype has only a few counts. The V gene is TRBV21-1, the J gene TRBJ2-1; the D call in the table, TRBD1, was not verified against the DNA. TRBV21-1 represents a pseudogene. This CDR3 comprises 15 residues. The CDR3 sequence is CASSKARRGRDEQFF. CDR3 bases: TGTGCCAGCAGCAAAGCACGGAGGGGGCGTGATGAGCAGTTCTTC.

With regard to this clonotype: An end of the junction differs from the germline gene, which may be a read error. The rearrangement uses TRBV7-2 and TRBJ2-6; D unresolved. The CDR3 runs 17 residues. CDR1 is SGHTA, CDR2 FQGNSA, per germline. The DNA of the CDR3 is TGTGCCAGCAGCTTAGTGGGCGTGGGCTCTGGGACCAACGTCCTGACTTTC. Its protein product is CASSLVGVGSGTNVLTF. Full variable domain (missing parts from reference TRBV7-2 and TRBJ2-6): GAGVSQSPSNKVTEKGKDVELRCDPISGHTALYWYRQSLGQGLEFLIYFQGNSAPDKSGLPSDRFSAERTGGSVSTLTIQRTQQEDSAVYLCASSLVGVGSGTNVLTFGAGSRLTVL.

This clonotype has a handful of counts. This rearrangement joins TRBV6-1 to TRBJ2-3; a weak D match, TRBD2 (6 bases). Germline assignment: CDR1 MNHNS and CDR2 SASEGT. The CDR3 loop spans 14 amino acids. The V and J ends lost 3 bases and 12 bases respectively, with 19 bases between them. CDR3 DNA sequence: TGTGCCAGCAGTGATGGGGATCCGGGAGAGACCCAGTATTTT. This gives the protein CASSDGDPGETQYF.

This clonotype has a handful of counts. The chain combines TRBV7-2 with TRBJ2-7, with D perhaps matching TRBD2 (6 bases). Germline loops: CDR1 SGHTA, CDR2 FQGNSA. Trimming pared 1 base from V and 2 bases from J, leaving 12 bases between. The CDR3 totals 15 residues. CDR3 loop: CASSLDGGIAYEQYF. CDR3 DNA sequence: TGTGCCAGCAGCTTAGACGGGGGAATCGCCTACGAGCAGTACTTC.

CDR3 coding DNA: TGTGCTAGTGGTTTCGACGCACAGGGGCGGACAGATACGCAGTATTTT. Protein sequence: CASGFDAQGRTDTQYF. The J gene is TRBJ2-3, the V gene TRBV12-5, with 7 bases lining up with TRBD1. The J segment lost 3 bases and the V segment lost 3 bases, leaving 9 bases of the junction unmatched. The germline gives CDR1 LGHNT, CDR2 FRNRAP. The CDR3 is made up of 16 amino acids. The whole variable domain, filled in from reference TRBV12-5 and TRBJ2-3, reads DARVTQTPRHKVTEMGQEVTMRCQPILGHNTVFWYRQTMMQGLELLAYFRNRAPLDDSGMPKDRFSAEMPDATLATLKIQPSEPRDSAVYFCASGFDAQGRTDTQYFGPGTRLTVL.

V is TRBV5-1 and J is TRBJ1-1, with TRBD1 as a possible D gene (5 bases). V lost 4 bases, J lost 11 bases, and 15 bases lay in between. The germline V gene has CDR1 SGHRS and CDR2 YFSETQ. The CDR3 has 12 amino acids. The CDR3 loop reads CASSRDGVDAFF. The DNA of the CDR3 is TGCGCCAGCAGCCGGGACGGGGTGGATGCTTTCTTT.

This clonotype was seen a handful of times. The V call is TRBV7-2, the J call TRBJ2-3; 9 bases match TRBD2. Per germline, CDR1 SGHTA and CDR2 FQGNSA. Unmatched junction bases numbered 9, after V lost 2 bases and J lost 9 bases. The CDR3 length is 15 residues. The CDR3 loop is CASSLNAGGRATQYF. The DNA for the CDR3 is TGTGCCAGCAGCTTAAACGCGGGGGGGCGGGCCACGCAGTATTTT.

In the case of this clonotype: A read error is possible here, since a much larger clone lies one base away. The chain employs TRBV10-3 and TRBJ2-3; TRBD1 aligns across 7 bases. This CDR3 has 15 residues. CDR1 and CDR2 from the germline V gene are ENHRY and SYGVKD. This CDR3 is CATSERQGETDTQYF. The CDR3 DNA reads as TGTGCCACCAGTGAGCGGCAGGGGGAAACAGATACGCAGTATTTT.

This clonotype was seen a handful of times. The chain joins TRBV11-1 to TRBJ2-1; D is perhaps TRBD1 or TRBD2 (5 bases each). CDR1 is SGHAT and CDR2 is FQDESV in the germline V gene (reference sequence). The CDR3 covers 14 residues. With 5 bases removed from V and 3 bases from J, the gap between germline ends came to 11 bases. The CDR3 here is CASSPGAVYNEQFF. The CDR3 DNA reads as TGTGCCAGCAGCCCCGGGGCAGTCTACAATGAGCAGTTCTTC.

The table lists this clonotype with many counts. The J gene is TRBJ1-4, the V gene TRBV6-2 or TRBV6-3; D is unclear. This CDR3 is built from 14 residues. The germline gives CDR1 MNHEY, CDR2 SVGEGT. Trimming shortened V by 2 bases and J by 0 bases, and 4 bases separated the two germline ends. The CDR3: CASSYAPTNEKLFF. The CDR3 bases are TGTGCCAGCAGTTACGCCCCAACTAATGAAAAACTGTTTTTT.

This clonotype was recorded once. The gene calls are TRBV20-1 and TRBJ2-7, with 7 bases identical to TRBD2. In germline, CDR1 is DFQATT, CDR2 SNEGSKA (reference sequence). CDR3 length equals 14 residues. The J segment lost 4 bases and the V segment lost 6 bases, leaving 12 bases of the junction unmatched. The CDR3 DNA reads TGCAGTGCCTCCGGGGGGAGCGCGCCTTACGAGCAGTACTTC. This translates into CSASGGSAPYEQYF.

The chain is built from TRBV6-2 or TRBV6-3 and TRBJ1-5, with D possibly being TRBD1 (5 bases). Germline V CDR1 and CDR2: MNHEY, SVGEGT. The CDR3 spans 12 residues. The V and J ends lost 6 bases and 4 bases respectively, with 7 bases between them. This CDR3 is CASSRVNQPQHF. CDR3 coding DNA: TGTGCCAGCAGCAGGGTGAATCAGCCCCAGCATTTT.

The V call is TRBV28, the J call TRBJ2-7; unclear D gene. With 7 bases removed from V and 5 bases from J, the gap between germline ends came to 9 bases. The length of the CDR3 is 11 residues. Germline CDR1 reads MDHEN; CDR2 reads SYDVKM. The CDR3 bases are TGTGCCAGCACGACCACCGACGAGCAGTACTTC. This gives the protein CASTTTDEQYF.